This TCR beta chain emerged from a study of CD8 T cells in Susac syndrome. From blood CD8+ and CD4+ T cells, the TCR beta chain was sequenced. Random hexamers primed reverse transcription of about 0.45 to 1 ug RNA. MiXCR, run by TCRdb on the immunoSEQ multiplex PCR reads, gives a single entry per CDR3 protein. This sample has approximately 120,000 distinct CDR3 sequences; about 92% occur once, and the top ten carry roughly 0.31%. V was clipped by 4 bases and J by 0 bases, with 7 bases between them. Germline V gene data show CDR1 as LNHNV and CDR2 as YYDKDF (reference sequence). This CDR3 has 14 residues. Only one count was recorded for this clonotype.

This chain connects TRBV15 to TRBJ1-3; D not certain. The clonotype comes from a human donor with multiple sclerosis. The specimen sequenced was CD8+ T cells from PBMCs. The chain's CDR3 is CATSTGRSGNTIYF. In DNA form, the CDR3 reads TGTGCCACCAGCACTGGACGCTCTGGAAACACCATATATTTT.